This T cell receptor beta chain stems from a study of T cells expressing NK-cell markers. TCRdb reprocessed the 5' RACE reads and stores each CDR3 protein as one record, lacking DNA. Seen in this sample are a few hundred thousand distinct CDR3 sequences; the ten most common clones hold under 4.5%. The CDR3 extends over 15 amino acids. Germline loops: CDR1 SGHDT, CDR2 YYEEEE. The origin of this receptor is a man aged 18 to 29 in good health. The chain links TRBV5-6 to TRBJ2-2; lacking DNA, the TRBD1 call made by TCRdb goes unchecked. Sequencing was done on a sample of blood T cells: a sorted CD56 or NKG2C T cell subset, CD4+ or CD8+ T cells, or bulk PBMC T cells (not recorded which). The CDR3 is CASSLQGARTGELFF.